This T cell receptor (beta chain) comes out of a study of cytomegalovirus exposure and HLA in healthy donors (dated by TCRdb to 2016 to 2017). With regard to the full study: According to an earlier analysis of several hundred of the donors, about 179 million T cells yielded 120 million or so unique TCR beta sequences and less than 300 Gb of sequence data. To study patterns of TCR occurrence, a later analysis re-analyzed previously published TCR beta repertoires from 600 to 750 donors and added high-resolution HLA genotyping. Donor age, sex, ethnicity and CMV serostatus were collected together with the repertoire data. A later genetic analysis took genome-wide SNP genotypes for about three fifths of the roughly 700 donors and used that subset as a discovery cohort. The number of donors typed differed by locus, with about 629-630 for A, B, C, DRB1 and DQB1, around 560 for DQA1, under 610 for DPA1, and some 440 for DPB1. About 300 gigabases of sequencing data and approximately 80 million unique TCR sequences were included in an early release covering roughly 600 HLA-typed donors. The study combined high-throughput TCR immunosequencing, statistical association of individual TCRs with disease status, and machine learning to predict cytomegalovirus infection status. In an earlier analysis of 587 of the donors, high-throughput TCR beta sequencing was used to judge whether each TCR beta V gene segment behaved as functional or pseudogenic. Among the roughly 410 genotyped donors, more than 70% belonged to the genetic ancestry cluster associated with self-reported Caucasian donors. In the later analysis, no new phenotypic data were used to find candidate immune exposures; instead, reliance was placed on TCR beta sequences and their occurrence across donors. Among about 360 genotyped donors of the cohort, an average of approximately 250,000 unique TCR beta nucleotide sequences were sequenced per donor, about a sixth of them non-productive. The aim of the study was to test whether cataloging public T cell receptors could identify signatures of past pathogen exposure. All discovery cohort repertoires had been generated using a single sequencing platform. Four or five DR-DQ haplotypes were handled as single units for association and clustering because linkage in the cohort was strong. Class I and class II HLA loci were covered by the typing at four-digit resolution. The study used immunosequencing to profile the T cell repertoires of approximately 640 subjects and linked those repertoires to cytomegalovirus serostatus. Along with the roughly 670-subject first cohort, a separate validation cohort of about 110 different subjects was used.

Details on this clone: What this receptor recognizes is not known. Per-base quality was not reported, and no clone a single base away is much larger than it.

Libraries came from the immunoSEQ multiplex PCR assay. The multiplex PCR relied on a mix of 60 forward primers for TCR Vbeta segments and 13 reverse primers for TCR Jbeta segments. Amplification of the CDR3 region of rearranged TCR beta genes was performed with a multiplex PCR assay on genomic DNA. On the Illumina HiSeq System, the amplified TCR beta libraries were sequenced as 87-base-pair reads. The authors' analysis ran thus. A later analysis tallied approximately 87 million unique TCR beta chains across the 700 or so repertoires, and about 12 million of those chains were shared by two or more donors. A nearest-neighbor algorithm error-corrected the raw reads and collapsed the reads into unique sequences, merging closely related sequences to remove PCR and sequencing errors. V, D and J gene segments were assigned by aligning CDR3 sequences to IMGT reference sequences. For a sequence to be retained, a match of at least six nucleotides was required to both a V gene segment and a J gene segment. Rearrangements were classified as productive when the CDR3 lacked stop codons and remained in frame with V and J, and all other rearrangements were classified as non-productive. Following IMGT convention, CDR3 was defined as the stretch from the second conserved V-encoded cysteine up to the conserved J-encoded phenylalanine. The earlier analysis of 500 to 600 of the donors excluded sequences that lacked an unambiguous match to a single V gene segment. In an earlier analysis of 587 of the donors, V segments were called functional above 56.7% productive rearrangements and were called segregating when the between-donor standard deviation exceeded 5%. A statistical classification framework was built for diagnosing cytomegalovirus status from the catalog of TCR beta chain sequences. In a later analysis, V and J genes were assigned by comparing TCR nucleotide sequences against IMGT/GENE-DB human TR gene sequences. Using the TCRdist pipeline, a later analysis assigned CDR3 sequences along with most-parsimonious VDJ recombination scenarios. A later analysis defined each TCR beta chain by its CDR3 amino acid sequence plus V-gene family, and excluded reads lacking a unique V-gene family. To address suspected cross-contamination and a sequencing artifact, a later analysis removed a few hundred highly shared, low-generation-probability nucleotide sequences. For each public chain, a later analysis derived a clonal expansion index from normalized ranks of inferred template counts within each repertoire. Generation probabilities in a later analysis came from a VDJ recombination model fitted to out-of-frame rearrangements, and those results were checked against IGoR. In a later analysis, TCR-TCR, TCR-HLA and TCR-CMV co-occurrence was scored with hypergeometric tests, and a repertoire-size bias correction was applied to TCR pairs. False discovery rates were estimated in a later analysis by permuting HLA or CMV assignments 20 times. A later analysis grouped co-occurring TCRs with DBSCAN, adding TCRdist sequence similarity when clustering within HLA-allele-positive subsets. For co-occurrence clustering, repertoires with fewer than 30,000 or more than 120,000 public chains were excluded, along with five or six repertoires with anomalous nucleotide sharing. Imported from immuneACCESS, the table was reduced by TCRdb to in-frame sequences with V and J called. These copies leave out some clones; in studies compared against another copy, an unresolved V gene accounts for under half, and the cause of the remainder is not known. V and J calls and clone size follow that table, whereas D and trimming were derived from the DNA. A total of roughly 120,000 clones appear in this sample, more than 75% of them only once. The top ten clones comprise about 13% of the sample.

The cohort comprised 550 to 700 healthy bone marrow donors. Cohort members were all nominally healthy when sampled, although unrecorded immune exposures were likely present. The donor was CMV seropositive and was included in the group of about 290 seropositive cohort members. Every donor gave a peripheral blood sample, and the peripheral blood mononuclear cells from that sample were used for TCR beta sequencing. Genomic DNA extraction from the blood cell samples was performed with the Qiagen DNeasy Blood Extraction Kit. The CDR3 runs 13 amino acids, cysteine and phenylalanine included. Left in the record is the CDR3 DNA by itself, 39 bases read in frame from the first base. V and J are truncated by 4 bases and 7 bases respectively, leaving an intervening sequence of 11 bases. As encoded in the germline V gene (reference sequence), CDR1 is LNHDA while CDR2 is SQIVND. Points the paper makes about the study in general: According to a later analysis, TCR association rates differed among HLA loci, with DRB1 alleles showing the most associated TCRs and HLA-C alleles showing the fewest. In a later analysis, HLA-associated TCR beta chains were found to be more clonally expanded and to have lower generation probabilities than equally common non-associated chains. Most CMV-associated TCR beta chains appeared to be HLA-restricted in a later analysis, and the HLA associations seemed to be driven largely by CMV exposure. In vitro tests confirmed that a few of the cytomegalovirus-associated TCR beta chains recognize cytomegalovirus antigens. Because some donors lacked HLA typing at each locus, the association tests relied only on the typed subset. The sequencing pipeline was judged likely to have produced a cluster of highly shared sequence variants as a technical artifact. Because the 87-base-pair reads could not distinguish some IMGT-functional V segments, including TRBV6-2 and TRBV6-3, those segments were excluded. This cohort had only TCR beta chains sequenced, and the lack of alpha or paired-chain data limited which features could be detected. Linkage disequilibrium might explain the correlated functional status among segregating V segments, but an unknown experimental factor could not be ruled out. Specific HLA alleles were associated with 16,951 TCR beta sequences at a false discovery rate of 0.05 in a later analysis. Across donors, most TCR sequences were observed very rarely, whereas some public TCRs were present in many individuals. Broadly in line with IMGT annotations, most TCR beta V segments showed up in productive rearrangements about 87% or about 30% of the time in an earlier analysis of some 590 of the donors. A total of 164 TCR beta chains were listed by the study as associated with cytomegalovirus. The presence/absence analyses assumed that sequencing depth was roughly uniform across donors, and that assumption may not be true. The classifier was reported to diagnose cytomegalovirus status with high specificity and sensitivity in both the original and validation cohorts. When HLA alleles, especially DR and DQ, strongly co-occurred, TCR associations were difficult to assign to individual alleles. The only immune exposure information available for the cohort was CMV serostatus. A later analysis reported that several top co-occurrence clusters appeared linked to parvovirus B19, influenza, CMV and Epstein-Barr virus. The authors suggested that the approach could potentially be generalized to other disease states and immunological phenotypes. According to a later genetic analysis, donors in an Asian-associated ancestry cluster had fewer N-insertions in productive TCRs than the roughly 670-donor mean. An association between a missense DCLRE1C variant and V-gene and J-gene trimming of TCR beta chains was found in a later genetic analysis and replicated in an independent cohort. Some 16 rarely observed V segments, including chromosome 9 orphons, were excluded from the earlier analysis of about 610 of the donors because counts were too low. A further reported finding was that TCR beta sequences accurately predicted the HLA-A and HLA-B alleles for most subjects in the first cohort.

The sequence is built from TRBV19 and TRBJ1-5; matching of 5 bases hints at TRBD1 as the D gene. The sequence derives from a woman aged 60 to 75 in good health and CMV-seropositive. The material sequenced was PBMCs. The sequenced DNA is TGTGCCAGTAGTAAGTGGGAGGGGCAGCCCCAGCATTTT. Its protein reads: CASSKWEGQPQHF.